One sample yielded the 15 T cell receptor beta chains listed below, sequenced in a study of control samples from healthy donors and cancer patients. Assay: immunoSEQ multiplex PCR; the TCRdb copy retains only in-frame clones and omits some. The sample yields 110,000 to 150,000 clones, roughly 90% seen once. Material for sequencing was blood. These receptors all stem from a man between 25 and 39 years old in good health.

This chain uses TRBV6-5 with TRBJ2-7; D might be TRBD1 (5 bases). Looked up from germline, CDR1 is MNHEY and CDR2 is SVGAGI. The CDR3 sequence is 12 residues long. Trimming stripped 10 bases from V and 3 bases from J, with 13 bases between. This CDR3 reads CAIVGRLYEQYF. As DNA, the CDR3 is TGTGCCATTGTGGGGCGACTCTACGAGCAGTACTTC.

Notes on this clone: Because the CDR3's place on the DNA is in doubt, the DNA is left out and the CDR3 is given as listed by TCRdb. The chain uses TRBV21-1 and TRBJ2-7. TRBV21-1 is a pseudogene locus. The CDR3 contains 13 residues when both ends are counted. The CDR3 loop is CASSKVALGSQYF.

This rearrangement joins TRBV7-3 to TRBJ1-5; D not resolved. The germline CDR1 and CDR2 sequences are SGHTA and FQGTGA. Trimming pared 0 bases from V and 2 bases from J, leaving 17 bases between. The CDR3 loop spans 18 amino acids. The CDR3 sequence: CASSLTFPGPQGNQPQHF. The CDR3 nucleotides read TGTGCCAGCAGCTTAACGTTCCCCGGTCCCCAGGGCAATCAGCCCCAGCATTTT.

There are a few counts of this clone. The chain links TRBV6-4 to TRBJ2-3, with 7 positions matching TRBD1. From germline, CDR1 is MRHNA and CDR2 SNTAGT. The CDR3 spans 14 residues. Losses at the gene ends were 2 bases for V and 1 base for J; bases not matched to a gene: 0. CDR3 coding DNA: TGTGCCAGCAGTGACACAGGGGGCACAGATACGCAGTATTTT. This translates into CASSDTGGTDTQYF.

This sequence joins TRBV2 and TRBJ1-2; D may be TRBD1 (5 bases). V lost 3 bases, J lost 3 bases, and 11 bases lay in between. Germline CDR1 is SNHLY and CDR2 is FYNNEI. The length of the CDR3 is 14 residues. The CDR3 DNA follows: TGTGCCAGCAGTGACGGGGGTTTCGACTATGGCTACACCTTC. Protein product: CASSDGGFDYGYTF.

DNA of the CDR3: TGTGCCAGTAGTTCACAGGTTTTAGGGTCCGGGGAGCTGTTTTTT. Translation gives CASSSQVLGSGELFF. This rearrangement joins TRBV19 to TRBJ2-2; tentatively, D is TRBD1 (5 bases). The germline V gene has CDR1 LNHDA and CDR2 SQIVND (reference sequence). Trimming removed 5 bases at V and 6 bases at J, with 16 bases between. The CDR3 has 15 amino acids.

The J gene is TRBJ2-3, the V gene TRBV7-9, with no clear D. The CDR3 runs to 17 residues. Trimming removed 1 base at V and 0 bases at J, with 14 bases between. Germline V gene sequence: CDR1 SEHNR, CDR2 FQNEAQ (reference sequence). As DNA, the CDR3 is TGTGCCAGCAGCTTAGGGCACACGGACGTCAGCACAGATACGCAGTATTTT. This sequence encodes CASSLGHTDVSTDTQYF.

V usage is TRBV19 and J usage is TRBJ2-1; D might be TRBD2 (6 bases). V was cut by 1 base and J by 3 bases, with 13 bases left in between. The V gene's germline CDR1 is LNHDA and CDR2 SQIVND (reference sequence). The CDR3 totals 16 residues. CDR3 nucleotides: TGTGCCAGTAGTATAGTACTAGCTTCGGTCTACAATGAGCAGTTCTTC. It is translated as CASSIVLASVYNEQFF.

This clone showed up just a few times. CDR3 in DNA: TGTGCCAGCAGCTTGTCCGGGAGGGGTACGGAGACCCAGTACTTC. Its protein product is CASSLSGRGTETQYF. This chain joins TRBV7-2 and TRBJ2-5; TRBD2 matches at 8 bases. CDR3 size: 15 residues. The ends lost 3 bases at V and 5 bases at J; junction bases unmatched: 8. Germline assignment: CDR1 SGHTA and CDR2 FQGNSA.

This rearrangement joins TRBV2 to TRBJ1-1; the D is unclear. The CDR3 is made up of 12 amino acids. V lost 7 bases to trimming and J lost 1 base, with 7 bases between them. CDR1 and CDR2 from the germline V gene are SNHLY and FYNNEI. CDR3 coding DNA: TGTGCCAGCATCGCTTGGAACACTGAAGCTTTCTTT. Protein sequence: CASIAWNTEAFF.

The rearrangement links TRBV2 to TRBJ2-5, with a tentative D call TRBD1 (5 bases). This CDR3 spans 13 amino acids. Trimming removed 8 bases from V and 0 bases from J, with 10 bases in between. Germline CDR1 SNHLY, CDR2 FYNNEI. The CDR3, as DNA: TGTGCCAGCTGGCGACAGAACCAAGAGACCCAGTACTTC. This codes for CASWRQNQETQYF.

The chain uses TRBV28 and TRBJ2-7; 7 bases match TRBD2. The V gene end was trimmed by 7 bases and the J gene end by 2 bases; junction bases not matched to a gene: 11. The CDR3 runs to 15 residues. In germline, CDR1 is MDHEN, CDR2 SYDVKM. The CDR3 spells CASTLASGLPYEQYF. DNA of the CDR3: TGTGCCAGCACCCTTGCTAGCGGACTCCCCTACGAGCAGTACTTC.

This chain links TRBV19 with TRBJ2-1; weak D call: TRBD2 (6 bases). The CDR3 runs 20 residues. The germline V gene encodes CDR1 LNHDA and CDR2 SQIVND (reference sequence). The V gene lost 5 bases and the J gene lost 0 bases, with 26 bases spanning the gap. The CDR3: CASSPPRFDASAYSYNEQFF. The CDR3 DNA sequence: TGTGCCAGTAGTCCCCCGAGGTTTGACGCTAGCGCGTACTCCTACAATGAGCAGTTCTTC.

This clone was detected once. V and J are TRBV14 and TRBJ2-1, with TRBD2 matching over 7 bases. Germline values: CDR1 SGHDN, CDR2 FVKESK. J lost 4 bases, V lost 1 base, and 7 bases had no gene match. This CDR3 is built from 16 residues. The CDR3 sequence: CASSQGIRGRYNEQFF. Written as DNA, the CDR3 is TGTGCCAGCAGCCAAGGAATTCGCGGGAGATACAATGAGCAGTTCTTC.

V and J are TRBV11-2 and TRBJ1-5; TRBD1 might be the D (6 bases). The CDR3 contains 17 residues. The V end was cut by 2 bases, the J end by 3 bases, with 17 bases between. Germline assignment: CDR1 SGHAT and CDR2 FQNNGV. The CDR3 sequence: CASSLRGGRDTNQPQHF. The DNA of the CDR3 is TGTGCCAGCAGCTTAAGGGGCGGCAGGGACACCAATCAGCCCCAGCATTTT.